A selection of T cell receptor beta chains follows, all from one sample in a study of blood T cells in healthy people across ages. MiXCR, applied by TCRdb to the 5' RACE reads, yields one record per CDR3 protein. The profile covers around 780,000 distinct CDR3 sequences, with roughly three fifths appearing a single time and 20% to 30% taken by the ten largest. The sequencing sample was made of blood. Every receptor here comes from a man in his forties in good health. CDR3s include the opening cysteine and the closing phenylalanine or tryptophan. The D gene is left open where the match is weak. Clone size is stated in some rows and not others, as once, few, many or a class when expanded.

D	J	V	size	DNA	CDR3
TRBD1	TRBJ1-5	TRBV6-1	.	TGTGCCAGCAGTAGAGGACAGGGAATTGGGGCTCAAATAAGCAATCAGCCCCAGCATTTT	CASSRGQGIGAQISNQPQHF
.	TRBJ1-6	TRBV7-9	.	TGTGCCAGCAGCAAGCAGACAAGCTCCTATAATTCACCCCTCCACTTT	CASSKQTSSYNSPLHF
.	TRBJ2-7	TRBV5-1	once	TGCACCAGTAGCTTGGTAGCTAACCTCTCCTACGAGCAGTACTTC	CTSSLVANLSYEQYF
.	TRBJ2-1	TRBV29-1	many	TGCAGCGTTGAAGGTGGGGATGAGCAGTTCTTC	CSVEGGDEQFF
.	TRBJ2-7	TRBV10-3	.	TGTGCCATCCCAGGCCGTCCACGGCCGAGGGCGACCTCCTACGAGCAGTACTTC	CAIPGRPRPRATSYEQYF
.	TRBJ1-1	TRBV7-6	few	TGTGCCAGCAGCTTAGCAGGGGGGGGCACTGAAGCTTTCTTT	CASSLAGGGTEAFF
TRBD2	TRBJ2-3	TRBV7-2	.	TGTGCCAGCAGCTTAGGTAGAGCGGGAGGACCTATGGATACGCAGTATTTT	CASSLGRAGGPMDTQYF
.	TRBJ2-6	TRBV20-1	.	TGCAGTGCTACGAGACGCAACTCTGGGGCCAACGTCCTGACTTTC	CSATRRNSGANVLTF
.	TRBJ2-6	TRBV7-3	once	TGTGCCAGCAGCCGGGGCCCCGCTGGGGCCAACGTCCTGACTTTC	CASSRGPAGANVLTF
TRBD1	TRBJ2-2	TRBV11-2	.	TGTGCCAGCAGCCCCTATAGGGGGACAGCAAACACCGGGGAGCTGTTTTTT	CASSPYRGTANTGELFF
.	TRBJ1-1	TRBV18	.	TGTGCCAGCTCACCTGCTCAGGCCACTGAAGCTTTCTTT	CASSPAQATEAFF
TRBD2	TRBJ2-1	TRBV5-1	few	TGCGCCAGCAGCCCGGGACTAGCGGGACCGAGCTCCTACAATGAGCAGTTCTTC	CASSPGLAGPSSYNEQFF